The 32 T cell receptor beta chains below all came from one sample that was sequenced in a study of T cell responses to AZD1222 COVID-19 vaccine. Assay: immunoSEQ multiplex PCR; the TCRdb copy retains only in-frame clones and omits some. Here the sample spans 150,000 to 200,000 clones, approximately 90% being singletons. Here the sequenced sample was peripheral blood, taken 28 days after the second AZD1222 dose. Receptors were obtained from an adult who received the AZD1222 COVID-19 vaccine.

The V call is TRBV5-4, the J call TRBJ1-2, with a possible D match to TRBD1 (6 bases). V was pared by 4 bases and J by 5 bases, with 15 bases between. CDR1 is SGHNT and CDR2 is YYREEE in the germline V gene (reference sequence). This CDR3 has 14 amino acids. The CDR3 is CASSPRTDGYGYTF. The CDR3, as DNA: TGTGCCAGCAGCCCTCGGACAGATGGTTATGGCTACACCTTC.

This clone was observed a single time. The chain is built from TRBV19 and TRBJ2-7; D remains ambiguous. This CDR3 spans 13 amino acids. Between the trimmed V and J ends, which lost 1 base and 3 bases, there was a span of 7 bases. Per germline, CDR1 LNHDA and CDR2 SQIVND (reference sequence). The CDR3 is CASSIGADYEQYF. DNA for the CDR3: TGTGCCAGTAGTATAGGGGCTGACTACGAGCAGTACTTC.

The chain recombines TRBV28 with TRBJ1-2; 8 bases are shared with TRBD1. CDR1 is MDHEN and CDR2 is SYDVKM in the germline V gene. J was trimmed by 4 bases and V by 3 bases; bases with no gene match: 1. This CDR3 is 13 amino acids long. The DNA for the CDR3 is TGTGCCAGCAGTTTGGACAGGGCCTATGGCTACACCTTC. Its translation is CASSLDRAYGYTF.

The chain has TRBV5-1 and TRBJ1-2; no firm D call. The CDR3 contains 13 residues. V lost 1 base and J lost 6, with 10 bases in between. Germline V gene sequence: CDR1 SGHRS, CDR2 YFSETQ. The CDR3 protein is CASSLSPEHGYTF. CDR3 bases: TGCGCCAGCAGCTTGAGTCCCGAGCATGGCTACACCTTC.

This chain links TRBV27 with TRBJ1-1; TRBD1 aligns across 7 bases. With 4 bases clipped from V and 4 bases from J, the junction kept 3 bases outside the gene matches. CDR1 is MNHEY, CDR2 SMNVEV, per germline (reference sequence). The CDR3 contains 13 residues. The CDR3 DNA follows: TGTGCCAGCAGTTGGCAGGGGGTCACTGAAGCTTTCTTT. The encoded protein is CASSWQGVTEAFF.

This clone occurred once. The V call is TRBV2, the J call TRBJ1-6; the match to TRBD1 covers 11 bases. CDR1 and CDR2 (germline): SNHLY, FYNNEI. V lost 4 bases and J lost 10; bases outside the gene matches: 3. The CDR3 runs 14 residues. The CDR3 loop reads CASSGTGGRSPLHF. In nucleotides, the CDR3 is TGTGCCAGCAGTGGGACAGGGGGCCGGTCACCCCTCCACTTT. Looking up the rest from reference TRBV2 and TRBJ1-6 gives the full variable domain: EPEVTQTPSHQVTQMGQEVILRCVPISNHLYFYWYRQILGQKVEFLVSFYNNEISEKSEIFDDQFSVERPDGSNFTLKIRSTKLEDSAMYFCASSGTGGRSPLHFGNGTRLTVT.

This chain joins TRBV5-1 and TRBJ1-2, with D possibly being TRBD1 (6 bases). The CDR3 runs to 13 residues. Germline-derived CDR1 and CDR2 are SGHRS and YFSETQ. V was cut by 3 bases and J by 3 bases, with 9 bases left in between. CDR3 amino acids: CASSSRGDYGYTF. CDR3 bases: TGCGCCAGCAGCTCCAGGGGCGACTATGGCTACACCTTC.

This chain links TRBV5-1 with TRBJ1-5; D not certain. The ends were cut back, 0 bases at V and 1 base at J, with 8 bases in the middle. Germline V lookup: CDR1 SGHRS, CDR2 YFSETQ. The CDR3 spans 15 residues. As DNA, the CDR3 is TGCGCCAGCAGCTTGGAAAGCGGGAGCAATCAGCCCCAGCATTTT. Its translation: CASSLESGSNQPQHF.

This clone was found a few times. The gene calls are TRBV19 and TRBJ1-3, with D hard to call. Germline values: CDR1 LNHDA, CDR2 SQIVND (reference sequence). Trimming removed 6 bases from V and 0 bases from J, with 9 bases in between. This CDR3 spans 14 amino acids. The CDR3 DNA is TGTGCCAGTAGGGACGGTCACTCTGGAAACACCATATATTTT. This encodes CASRDGHSGNTIYF.

The rearrangement links TRBV6-5 to TRBJ1-6, with no clear D. The V gene lost 0 bases and the J gene lost 7 bases, with 13 bases spanning the gap. The CDR3 extends over 16 amino acids. The germline CDR1 and CDR2 sequences are MNHEY and SVGAGI. CDR3 sequence (DNA): TGTGCCAGCAGTTACTCGGCCCCCGGGCAAAATTCACCCCTCCACTTT. Amino acids: CASSYSAPGQNSPLHF.

The chain couples TRBV5-5 to TRBJ1-2, with TRBD1 matching 9 bases. Unmatched junction bases numbered 9, after V lost 4 bases and J lost 5 bases. The CDR3 has 15 residues. The germline V gene has CDR1 SGHKS and CDR2 YYEKEE (reference sequence). This chain's CDR3 is CASSLNPGQGYGYTF. CDR3 sequence (DNA): TGTGCCAGCAGCCTAAACCCGGGACAGGGTTATGGCTACACCTTC.

J is TRBJ2-1 and V is TRBV3-1 (or the pseudogene TRBV3-2); D unresolved. The germline V gene has CDR1 LGHDT and CDR2 YNNKEL (reference sequence). V was shortened by 3 bases and J by 3 bases, with 6 bases between the two germline ends. The CDR3 contains 13 residues. DNA of the CDR3: TGTGCCAGCAGCCAGGGGAACTACAATGAGCAGTTCTTC. It translates to CASSQGNYNEQFF.

J is TRBJ2-7 and V is TRBV9, with D perhaps matching TRBD1 (6 bases). CDR1 is SGDLS and CDR2 is YYNGEE in the germline V gene. Between the trimmed V and J ends, which lost 2 bases and 3 bases, there was a span of 9 bases. The CDR3 contains 13 residues. CDR3: CASSVAGDYEQYF. The DNA for the CDR3 is TGTGCCAGCAGCGTTGCAGGGGACTACGAGCAGTACTTC.

The chain is built from TRBV12-3 or TRBV12-4 and TRBJ1-2; D gene unclear. V lost 1 base and J lost 0, with 3 bases in between. CDR3 size: 13 residues. The CDR3 bases are TGTGCCAGCAGTTTAGACGCTAACTATGGCTACACCTTC. Its protein product is CASSLDANYGYTF.

The chain is built from TRBV4-1 and TRBJ2-3; D gene unclear. This CDR3 has 13 residues. The ends were cut back, 3 bases at V and 4 bases at J, with 8 bases in the middle. The germline V gene encodes CDR1 MGHRA and CDR2 YSYEKL. The CDR3 is CASSHAPSDTQYF. The CDR3 region has the DNA TGCGCCAGCAGCCACGCGCCTTCAGATACGCAGTATTTT.

Details on this clone: Other DNA variants within this sample encode the same CDR3. The chain links TRBV7-9 to TRBJ1-1, with no clear D. This CDR3 comprises 12 residues. In germline, CDR1 is SEHNR, CDR2 FQNEAQ (reference sequence). V lost 1 base and J 8 bases, leaving 8 bases between the germline ends. The CDR3 protein is CASSLGVVEAFF. CDR3 sequence (DNA): TGTGCCAGCAGCTTAGGGGTCGTAGAAGCTTTCTTT. The full variable domain, completed using reference TRBV7-9 and TRBJ1-1, is DTGVSQNPRHKITKRGQNVTFRCDPISEHNRLYWYRQTLGQGPEFLTYFQNEAQLEKSRLLSDRFSAERPKGSFSTLEIQRTEQGDSAMYLCASSLGVVEAFFGQGTRLTVV.

This clone has a single count. CDR3 loop: CASSYRVGNDIEQYF. As DNA, the CDR3 is TGTGCCAGCAGTTACAGGGTAGGGAATGACATCGAGCAGTACTTC. The chain is built from TRBV6-6 and TRBJ2-7; no clear D. This CDR3 is built from 15 residues. The germline V and J ends were trimmed by 2 bases and 6 bases, with 17 bases remaining between them. The germline V gene encodes CDR1 MNHNY and CDR2 SVGAGI (reference sequence).

The rearrangement links TRBV19 to TRBJ1-1; D is unclear. Trimming shortened V by 4 bases and J by 3 bases, and 6 bases separated the two germline ends. Looked up from germline, CDR1 is LNHDA and CDR2 is SQIVND (reference sequence). The CDR3 sequence is 12 residues long. The CDR3 region has the DNA TGTGCCAGTAGTACGCGGTACACTGAAGCTTTCTTT. This sequence encodes CASSTRYTEAFF.

V gene TRBV27 combines with J gene TRBJ1-1; TRBD1 matches 11 bases. The CDR3 runs to 17 residues. V trimming: 4 bases; J trimming: 5 bases; junction bases outside the gene matches: 12. CDR1 is MNHEY, CDR2 SMNVEV, per germline (reference sequence). This CDR3 is CASSYQGQGARRTEAFF. CDR3 in DNA: TGTGCCAGCAGTTACCAAGGACAGGGGGCAAGGAGAACTGAAGCTTTCTTT.

V usage is TRBV4-2 and J usage is TRBJ1-2; D not certain. With 0 bases removed from V and 4 bases from J, the gap between germline ends came to 12 bases. This CDR3 is 15 amino acids long. The V gene's germline CDR1 is LGHNA and CDR2 YNFKEQ. The CDR3 DNA reads TGTGCCAGCAGCCAAGAAGAGGGCAGAAGCTATGGCTACACCTTC. It is translated as CASSQEEGRSYGYTF.

The V gene is TRBV12-3 or TRBV12-4, the J gene TRBJ2-7; TRBD1 is a possible D gene (5 bases). CDR3 length: 12 residues. V was shortened by 2 bases and J by 7 bases, with 9 bases between the two germline ends. The CDR3 sequence is CASSLNGAEQYF. CDR3 DNA: TGTGCCAGCAGTTTAAATGGGGCAGAGCAGTACTTC.

The chain combines TRBV7-9 with TRBJ1-2; D remains unclear. Per the germline V gene, CDR1 is SEHNR and CDR2 is FQNEAQ (reference sequence). Trimming took off 11 bases at V and 0 bases at J, with 13 bases between the two ends. The CDR3 covers 13 residues. As DNA, the CDR3 is TGTGCCTGCCGGGTCCTAGCTAACTATGGCTACACCTTC. Translated: CACRVLANYGYTF.

The chain has TRBV2 and TRBJ2-5; D may be TRBD1 (6 bases). Germline V gives CDR1 SNHLY, CDR2 FYNNEI. V lost 5 bases to trimming and J lost 2 bases, with 15 bases between them. This CDR3 comprises 15 residues. CDR3 region: CASSLPGATQETQYF. In nucleotides, the CDR3 is TGTGCCAGCAGTTTGCCAGGGGCGACACAAGAGACCCAGTACTTC.

The V call is TRBV7-2, the J call TRBJ2-7, with D uncertain. This CDR3 is 11 amino acids long. V lost 2 bases, J lost 4 bases, and 3 bases lay in between. CDR1 SGHTA and CDR2 FQGNSA come from the germline V gene. CDR3 amino acids: CASSLWYEQYF. Written as DNA, the CDR3 is TGTGCCAGCAGCTTATGGTACGAGCAGTACTTC.

V gene TRBV18 combines with J gene TRBJ1-3; D is possibly TRBD1 (6 bases). Trimming shortened V by 2 bases and J by 3 bases, and 11 bases separated the two germline ends. In germline, CDR1 is KGHSH, CDR2 LQKENI. The CDR3 is 15 amino acids. DNA of the CDR3: TGTGCCAGCTCACCAAACCCGGACAGTGGAAACACCATATATTTT. It encodes CASSPNPDSGNTIYF.

This chain connects TRBV6-5 to TRBJ1-1; TRBD1 might be the D (6 bases). This CDR3 contains 14 residues. Trimming left V 6 bases short and J 5 bases short, with 16 bases between. CDR1 is MNHEY and CDR2 is SVGAGI in the germline V gene. DNA for the CDR3: TGTGCCAGCAGAATCACAGGGTCGGTTACTGAAGCTTTCTTT. Its translation: CASRITGSVTEAFF.

The chain couples TRBV12-3 or TRBV12-4 to TRBJ1-2, with a tentative D call TRBD1 (5 bases). This CDR3 contains 13 residues. The V gene lost 6 bases and the J gene lost 8 bases, with 16 bases spanning the gap. CDR3 coding DNA: TGTGCCAGCAGGACTTCCAGGGCGGGAGGCTACACCTTC. It yields the protein CASRTSRAGGYTF.

The CDR3 sequence: CASSEIEGQGAGRRNEQFF. CDR3 nucleotides: TGTGCCAGCAGTGAAATTGAGGGACAGGGGGCCGGGAGACGCAATGAGCAGTTCTTC. The chain uses TRBV2 and TRBJ2-1; 12 nucleotides match TRBD1. CDR1 and CDR2 from the germline V gene are SNHLY and FYNNEI. The J segment lost 6 bases and the V segment lost 2 bases, leaving 14 bases of the junction unmatched. The CDR3 runs 19 residues. Complete variable domain (other parts from reference TRBV2 and TRBJ2-1): EPEVTQTPSHQVTQMGQEVILRCVPISNHLYFYWYRQILGQKVEFLVSFYNNEISEKSEIFDDQFSVERPDGSNFTLKIRSTKLEDSAMYFCASSEIEGQGAGRRNEQFFGPGTRLTVL.

DNA of the CDR3: TGTGCCAGCAGTTTTGGGCCACTAGGGACTGAAGCTTTCTTT. Amino acid sequence: CASSFGPLGTEAFF. The chain employs TRBV6-5 and TRBJ1-1; no firm D call. V was trimmed by 4 bases and J by 5 bases, leaving 14 bases between them. The CDR3 consists of 14 residues. Germline V gene lookup returns CDR1 MNHEY and CDR2 SVGAGI.

This chain joins TRBV9 and TRBJ1-1; D call uncertain. The CDR3 sequence is 14 residues long. The germline gives CDR1 SGDLS, CDR2 YYNGEE. V was trimmed by 4 bases and J by 3 bases, leaving 13 bases between them. This chain's CDR3 is CASSPRETHTEAFF. DNA for the CDR3: TGTGCCAGCAGCCCAAGGGAAACGCACACTGAAGCTTTCTTT.

This sequence joins TRBV6-2 or TRBV6-3 and TRBJ2-5; D possibly corresponds to TRBD2 (5 bases). V shed 4 bases and J shed 1 base, with 10 bases lying between them. Germline CDR1 is MNHEY and CDR2 is SVGEGT. This CDR3 contains 14 residues. The CDR3 loop is CASSSAGSQETQYF. The CDR3 DNA sequence: TGTGCCAGCAGTTCTGCGGGCAGCCAAGAGACCCAGTACTTC.

The V call is TRBV18, the J call TRBJ1-1, with a tentative D call TRBD1 (5 bases). CDR1 is KGHSH, CDR2 LQKENI, per germline. V shed 6 bases and J shed 0 bases, with 11 bases lying between them. The CDR3 has 14 amino acids. CDR3 amino acids: CASSLEGLNTEAFF. The CDR3 coding sequence is TGTGCCAGCTCCCTCGAGGGACTGAACACTGAAGCTTTCTTT.